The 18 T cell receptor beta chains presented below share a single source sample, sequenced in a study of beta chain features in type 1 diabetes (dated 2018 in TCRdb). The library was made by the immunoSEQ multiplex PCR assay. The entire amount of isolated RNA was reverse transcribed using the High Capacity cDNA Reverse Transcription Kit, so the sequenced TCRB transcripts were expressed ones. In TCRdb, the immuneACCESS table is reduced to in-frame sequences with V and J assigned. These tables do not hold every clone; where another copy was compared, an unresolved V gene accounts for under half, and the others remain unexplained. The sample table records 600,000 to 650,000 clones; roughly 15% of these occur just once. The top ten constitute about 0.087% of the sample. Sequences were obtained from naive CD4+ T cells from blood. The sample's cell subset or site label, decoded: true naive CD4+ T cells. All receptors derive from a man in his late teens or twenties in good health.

CDR3 amino acids: CASSPRLLNTEAFF. CDR3 nucleotides: TGTGCCAGCAGTCCCCGGCTATTGAACACTGAAGCTTTCTTT. V usage is TRBV25-1 and J usage is TRBJ1-1; D is unclear. The V and J ends lost 5 bases and 0 bases respectively, with 10 bases between them. The CDR3 spans 14 residues. In germline, CDR1 is MGHDK, CDR2 SYGVNS.

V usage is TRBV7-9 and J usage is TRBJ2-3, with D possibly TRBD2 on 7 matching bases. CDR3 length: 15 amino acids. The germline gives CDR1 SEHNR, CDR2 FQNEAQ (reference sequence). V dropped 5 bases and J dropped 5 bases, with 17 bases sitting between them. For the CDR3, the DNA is TGTGCCAGCAGCCTCCGCCGGGGGGCTGGAGATACGCAGTATTTT. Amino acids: CASSLRRGAGDTQYF.

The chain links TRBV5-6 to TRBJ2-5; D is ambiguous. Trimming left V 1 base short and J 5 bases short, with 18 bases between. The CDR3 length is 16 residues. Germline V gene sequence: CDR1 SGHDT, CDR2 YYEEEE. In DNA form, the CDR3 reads TGTGCCAGCAGCTTGCACGGTGCCGGGCAATGGGAGACCCAGTACTTC. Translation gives CASSLHGAGQWETQYF.

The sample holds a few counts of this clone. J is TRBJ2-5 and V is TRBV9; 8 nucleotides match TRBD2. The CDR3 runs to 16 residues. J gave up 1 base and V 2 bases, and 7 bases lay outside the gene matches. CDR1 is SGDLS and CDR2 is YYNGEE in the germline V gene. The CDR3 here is CASSVALGLGQETQYF. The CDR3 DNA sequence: TGTGCCAGCAGCGTGGCCCTGGGACTAGGCCAAGAGACCCAGTACTTC.

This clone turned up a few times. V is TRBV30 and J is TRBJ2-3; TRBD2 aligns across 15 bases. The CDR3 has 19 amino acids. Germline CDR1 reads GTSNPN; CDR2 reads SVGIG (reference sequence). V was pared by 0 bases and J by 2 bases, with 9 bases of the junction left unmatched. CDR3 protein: CAWSVGTSGGSSYTDTQYF. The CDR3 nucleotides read TGTGCCTGGAGTGTCGGGACTAGCGGGGGGAGCTCTTACACAGATACGCAGTATTTT.

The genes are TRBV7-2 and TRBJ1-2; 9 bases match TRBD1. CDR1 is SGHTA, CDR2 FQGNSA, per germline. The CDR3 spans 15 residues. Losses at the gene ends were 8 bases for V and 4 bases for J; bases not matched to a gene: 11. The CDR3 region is CASLPMLGQGYGYTF. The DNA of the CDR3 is TGTGCCAGCCTACCAATGTTGGGACAGGGCTATGGCTACACCTTC.

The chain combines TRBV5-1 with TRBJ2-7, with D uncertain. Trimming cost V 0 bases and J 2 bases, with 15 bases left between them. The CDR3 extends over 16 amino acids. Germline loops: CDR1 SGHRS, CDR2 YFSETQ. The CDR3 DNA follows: TGCGCCAGCAGCTTGGTGATAAGAGGAGCCCCCTACGAGCAGTACTTC. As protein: CASSLVIRGAPYEQYF.

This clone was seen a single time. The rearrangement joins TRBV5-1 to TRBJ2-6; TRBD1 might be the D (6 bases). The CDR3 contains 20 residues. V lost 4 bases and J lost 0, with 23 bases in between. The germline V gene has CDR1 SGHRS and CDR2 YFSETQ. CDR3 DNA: TGCGCCAGCAGCCCACGTACAGGGTTTTGGATCACCTCTGGGGCCAACGTCCTGACTTTC. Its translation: CASSPRTGFWITSGANVLTF.

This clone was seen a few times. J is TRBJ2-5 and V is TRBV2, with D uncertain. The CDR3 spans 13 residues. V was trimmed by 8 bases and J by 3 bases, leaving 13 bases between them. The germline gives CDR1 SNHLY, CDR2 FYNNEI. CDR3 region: CASERDNKETQYF. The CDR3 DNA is TGTGCCAGCGAGCGAGACAATAAAGAGACCCAGTACTTC.

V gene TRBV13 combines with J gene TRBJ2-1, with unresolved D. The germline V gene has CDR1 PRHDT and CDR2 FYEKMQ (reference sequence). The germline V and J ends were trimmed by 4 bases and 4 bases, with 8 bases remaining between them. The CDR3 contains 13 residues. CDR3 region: CASSSSQYNEQFF. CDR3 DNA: TGTGCCAGCAGCTCTTCTCAGTACAATGAGCAGTTCTTC.

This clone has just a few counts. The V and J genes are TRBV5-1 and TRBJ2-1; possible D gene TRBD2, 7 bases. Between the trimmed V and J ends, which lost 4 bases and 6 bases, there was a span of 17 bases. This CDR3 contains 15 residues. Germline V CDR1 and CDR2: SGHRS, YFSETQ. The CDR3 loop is CASSPPGGYSNEQFF. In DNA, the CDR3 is TGCGCCAGCAGCCCCCCGGGGGGCTACAGCAATGAGCAGTTCTTC.

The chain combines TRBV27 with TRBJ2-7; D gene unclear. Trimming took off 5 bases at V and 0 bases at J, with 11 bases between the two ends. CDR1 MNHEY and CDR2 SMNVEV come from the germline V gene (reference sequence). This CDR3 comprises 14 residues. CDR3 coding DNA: TGTGCCAGCAGTAGGACGGGCAGCTCCTACGAGCAGTACTTC. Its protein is CASSRTGSSYEQYF.

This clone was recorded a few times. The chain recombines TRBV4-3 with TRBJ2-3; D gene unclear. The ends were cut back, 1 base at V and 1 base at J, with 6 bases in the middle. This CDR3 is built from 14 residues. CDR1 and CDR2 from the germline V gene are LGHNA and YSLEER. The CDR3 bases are TGCGCCAGCAGCCAAGTAACCGGCACAGATACGCAGTATTTT. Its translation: CASSQVTGTDTQYF.

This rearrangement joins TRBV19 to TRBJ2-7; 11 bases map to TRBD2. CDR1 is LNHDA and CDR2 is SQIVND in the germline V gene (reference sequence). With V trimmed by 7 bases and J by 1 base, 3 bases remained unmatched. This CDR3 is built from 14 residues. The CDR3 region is CASKRLAGSYEQYF. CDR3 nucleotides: TGTGCCAGTAAGAGACTAGCGGGGTCCTACGAGCAGTACTTC.

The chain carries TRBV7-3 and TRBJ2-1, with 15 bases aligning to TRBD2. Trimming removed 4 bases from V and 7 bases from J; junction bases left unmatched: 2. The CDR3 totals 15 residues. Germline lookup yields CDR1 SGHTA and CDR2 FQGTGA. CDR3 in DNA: TGTGCCAGCAGCTCCGGACTAGCGGGAGGGAATGAGCAGTTCTTC. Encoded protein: CASSSGLAGGNEQFF.

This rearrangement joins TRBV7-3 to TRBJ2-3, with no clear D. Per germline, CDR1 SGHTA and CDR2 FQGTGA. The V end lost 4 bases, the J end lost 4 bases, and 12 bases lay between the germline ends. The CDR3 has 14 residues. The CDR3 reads CASSSRPLSDTQYF. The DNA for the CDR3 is TGTGCCAGCAGCTCCCGACCGTTGTCAGATACGCAGTATTTT.

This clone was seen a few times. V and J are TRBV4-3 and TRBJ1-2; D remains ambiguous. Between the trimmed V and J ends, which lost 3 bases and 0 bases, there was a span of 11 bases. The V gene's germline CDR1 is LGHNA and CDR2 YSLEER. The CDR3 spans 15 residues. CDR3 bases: TGCGCCAGCAGCCAGGGGATACCAGCTAACTATGGCTACACCTTC. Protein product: CASSQGIPANYGYTF.

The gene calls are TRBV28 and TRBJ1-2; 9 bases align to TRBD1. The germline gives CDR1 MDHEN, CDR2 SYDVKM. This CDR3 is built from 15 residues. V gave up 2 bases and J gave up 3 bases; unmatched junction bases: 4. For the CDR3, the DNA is TGTGCCAGCAGTTTACCCAGGACAGGGGACTATGGCTACACCTTC. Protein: CASSLPRTGDYGYTF.